The 9 T cell receptor beta chains in this list originate from one sample, sequenced in a study of T cell repertoires and HLA-DP antigens (dated by TCRdb to 2017 to 2018). These receptors are not linked to any known antigen. Receptor libraries were prepared by the immunoSEQ multiplex PCR assay. The clones in this table, taken by TCRdb from immuneACCESS, are in-frame only. Not every clone is retained; where verified, under half of the shortfall comes from an unresolved V gene, and the cause of the rest is unknown. The sample data list around 70,000 clones, and about four fifths of these were observed just once. Roughly 1.5% of the sample is held by the ten biggest clonotypes. The sequencing input was CD4+ T cells from PBMCs. Every receptor here comes from a man between 60 and 70 years old in good health and CMV-seronegative.

The chain carries TRBV11-2 and TRBJ2-5; 8 bases match TRBD2. There are 15 residues in the CDR3. V was pared by 5 bases and J by 5 bases, with 10 bases of the junction left unmatched. Looked up from germline, CDR1 is SGHAT and CDR2 is FQNNGV. CDR3 sequence reads: CASSLPGAGGETQYF. The CDR3 DNA reads as TGTGCCAGCAGCCTTCCTGGGGCGGGAGGTGAGACCCAGTACTTC.

The rearrangement links TRBV28 to TRBJ2-2, with a weak D call TRBD1 (6 bases). The CDR3 totals 13 residues. The V end lost 6 bases, the J end lost 9 bases, and 14 bases lay between the germline ends. Germline V gene lookup returns CDR1 MDHEN and CDR2 SYDVKM. CDR3 amino acids: CASRPDRLRELFF. DNA of the CDR3: TGTGCCAGCAGACCTGACAGGTTGAGGGAGCTGTTTTTT.

The chain joins TRBV28 to TRBJ1-5; D gene uncertain. The germline V gene encodes CDR1 MDHEN and CDR2 SYDVKM. CDR3 length: 15 residues. Trimming pared 5 bases from V and 6 bases from J, leaving 17 bases between. CDR3 in amino acids: CASSPGGVMGQPQHF. The CDR3 DNA follows: TGTGCCAGCAGTCCCGGTGGGGTTATGGGTCAGCCCCAGCATTTT. The full variable domain, with the rest looked up from reference TRBV28 and TRBJ1-5, is DVKVTQSSRYLVKRTGEKVFLECVQDMDHENMFWYRQDPGLGLRLIYFSYDVKMKEKGDIPEGYSVSREKKERFSLILESASTNQTSMYLCASSPGGVMGQPQHFGDGTRLSIL.

The chain joins TRBV7-9 to TRBJ2-7; TRBD1 aligns across 8 bases. The CDR3 is 15 residues long. Per the germline V gene, CDR1 is SEHNR and CDR2 is FQNEAQ (reference sequence). J gave up 6 bases and V 8 bases, and 15 bases lay outside the gene matches. The CDR3 spells CASSPPGGEIGEQYF. CDR3 bases: TGTGCCAGCTCTCCCCCAGGGGGCGAAATCGGCGAGCAGTACTTC.

V gene TRBV19 combines with J gene TRBJ2-5; 9 bases align to TRBD2. Unmatched junction bases numbered 4, after V lost 7 bases and J lost 4 bases. The CDR3 loop spans 13 amino acids. CDR1 is LNHDA and CDR2 is SQIVND in the germline V gene (reference sequence). CDR3 amino acids: CASKGLAGETQYF. CDR3 DNA sequence: TGTGCCAGTAAGGGACTAGCCGGAGAGACCCAGTACTTC.

This sequence joins TRBV5-1 and TRBJ2-7; TRBD2 agrees at 11 bases. V trimming: 4 bases; J trimming: 2 bases; junction bases outside the gene matches: 5. The CDR3 runs to 15 residues. Germline CDR1 reads SGHRS; CDR2 reads YFSETQ. The chain's CDR3 is CASSPGLAATYEQYV. The CDR3 region has the DNA TGCGCCAGCAGCCCGGGACTAGCGGCCACCTACGAGCAGTACGTC.

This clone was seen only once. This sequence joins TRBV25-1 and TRBJ2-6; the D is unclear. V was pared by 11 bases and J by 0 bases, with 14 bases between. CDR1 and CDR2 from the germline V gene are MGHDK and SYGVNS. CDR3 length: 15 amino acids. This CDR3 reads CASSPVSSGANVLTF. Written as DNA, the CDR3 is TGTGCCTCCAGCCCTGTGAGCTCTGGGGCCAACGTCCTGACTTTC.

The J gene is TRBJ1-2, the V gene TRBV7-2, with TRBD1 matching 7 bases. The CDR3 spans 15 residues. V lost 1 base and J lost 2; bases outside the gene matches: 4. Germline V lookup: CDR1 SGHTA, CDR2 FQGNSA. The CDR3 here is CASSLGRGWNYGYTF. The CDR3 DNA follows: TGTGCCAGCAGCTTAGGCAGGGGGTGGAACTATGGCTACACCTTC.

The V and J genes are TRBV6-1 and TRBJ1-6, with unresolved D. Trimming pared 2 bases from V and 6 bases from J, leaving 11 bases between. Germline V gene sequence: CDR1 MNHNS, CDR2 SASEGT. This CDR3 has 15 residues. CDR3: CASSETSAVNSPLHF. Written as DNA, the CDR3 is TGTGCCAGCAGTGAAACTTCAGCGGTTAATTCACCCCTCCACTTT.